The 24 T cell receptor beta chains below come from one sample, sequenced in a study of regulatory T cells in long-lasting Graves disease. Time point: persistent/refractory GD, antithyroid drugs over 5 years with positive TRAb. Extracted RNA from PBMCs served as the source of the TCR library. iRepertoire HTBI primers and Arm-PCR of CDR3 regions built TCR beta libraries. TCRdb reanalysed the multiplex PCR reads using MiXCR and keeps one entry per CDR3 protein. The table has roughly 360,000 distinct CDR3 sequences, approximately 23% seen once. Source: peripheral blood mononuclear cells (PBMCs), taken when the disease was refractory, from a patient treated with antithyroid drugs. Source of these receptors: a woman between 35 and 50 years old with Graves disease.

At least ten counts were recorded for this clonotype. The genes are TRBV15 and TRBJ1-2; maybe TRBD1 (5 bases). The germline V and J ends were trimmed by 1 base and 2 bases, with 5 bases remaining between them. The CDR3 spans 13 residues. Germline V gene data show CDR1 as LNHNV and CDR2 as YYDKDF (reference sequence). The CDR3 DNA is TGTGCCACCAGCAGAGGGGGCAACTATGGCTACACCTTC. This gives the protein CATSRGGNYGYTF.

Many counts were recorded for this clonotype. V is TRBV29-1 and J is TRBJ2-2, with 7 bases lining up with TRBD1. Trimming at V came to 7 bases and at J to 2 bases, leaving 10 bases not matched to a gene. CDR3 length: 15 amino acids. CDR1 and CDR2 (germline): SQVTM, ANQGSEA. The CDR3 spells CSGTLGTANTGELFF. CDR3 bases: TGCAGCGGGACGCTGGGGACAGCCAACACCGGGGAGCTGTTTTTT.

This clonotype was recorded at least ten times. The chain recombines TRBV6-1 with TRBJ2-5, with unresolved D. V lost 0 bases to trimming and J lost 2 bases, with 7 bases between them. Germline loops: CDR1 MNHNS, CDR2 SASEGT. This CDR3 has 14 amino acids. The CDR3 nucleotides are TGTGCCAGCAGTGAAGCCCCCGTACAAGAGACCCAGTACTTC. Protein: CASSEAPVQETQYF.

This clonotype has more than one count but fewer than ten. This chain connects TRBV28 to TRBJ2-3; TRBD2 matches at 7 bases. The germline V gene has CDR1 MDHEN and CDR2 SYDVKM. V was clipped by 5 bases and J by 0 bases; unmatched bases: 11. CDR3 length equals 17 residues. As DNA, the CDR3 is TGTGCCAGCAGTCTCTGGAGTCGGCGGGAGAGCACAGATACGCAGTATTTT. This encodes CASSLWSRRESTDTQYF.

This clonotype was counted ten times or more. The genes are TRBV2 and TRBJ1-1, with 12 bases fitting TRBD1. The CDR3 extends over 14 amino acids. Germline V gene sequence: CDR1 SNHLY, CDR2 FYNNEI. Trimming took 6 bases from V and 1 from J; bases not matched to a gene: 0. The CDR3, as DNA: TGTGCCAGCAGGGGACAGGGGGCGAACACTGAAGCTTTCTTT. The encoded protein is CASRGQGANTEAFF.

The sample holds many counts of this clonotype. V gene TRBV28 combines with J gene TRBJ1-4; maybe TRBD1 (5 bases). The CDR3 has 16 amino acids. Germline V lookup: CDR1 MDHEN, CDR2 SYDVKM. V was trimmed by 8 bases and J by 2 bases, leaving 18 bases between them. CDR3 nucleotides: TGTGCCAGCGGAGGTATCGGGACTAGGACTAATGAAAAACTGTTTTTT. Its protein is CASGGIGTRTNEKLFF.

CDR3: CASSMTGGLSGELFF. For the CDR3, the DNA is TGTGCCAGCAGCATGACAGGGGGGTTATCCGGGGAGCTGTTTTTT. This chain connects TRBV6-1 to TRBJ2-2; 9 nucleotides match TRBD1. The J segment lost 6 bases and the V segment lost 6 bases, leaving 8 bases of the junction unmatched. The CDR3 covers 15 residues. Germline values: CDR1 MNHNS, CDR2 SASEGT.

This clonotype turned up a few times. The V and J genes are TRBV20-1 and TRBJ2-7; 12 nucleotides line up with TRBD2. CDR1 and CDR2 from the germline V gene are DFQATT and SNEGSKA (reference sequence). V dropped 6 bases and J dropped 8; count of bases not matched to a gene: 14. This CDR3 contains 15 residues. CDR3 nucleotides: TGCAGTGCCGTAAGACTAGCGGGAGTTCCTACGCAGCAGTACTTC. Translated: CSAVRLAGVPTQQYF.

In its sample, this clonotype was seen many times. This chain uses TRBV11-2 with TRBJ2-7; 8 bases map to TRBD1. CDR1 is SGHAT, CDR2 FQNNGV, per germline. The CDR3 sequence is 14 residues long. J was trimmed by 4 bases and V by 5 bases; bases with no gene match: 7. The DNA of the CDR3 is TGTGCCAGCAGCACGGACAGGGATAGATACGAGCAGTACTTC. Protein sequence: CASSTDRDRYEQYF. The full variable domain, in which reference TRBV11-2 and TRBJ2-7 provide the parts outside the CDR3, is EAGVAQSPRYKIIEKRQSVAFWCNPISGHATLYWYQQILGQGPKLLIQFQNNGVVDDSQLPKDRFSAERLKGVDSTLKIQPAKLEDSAVYLCASSTDRDRYEQYFGPGTRLTVT.

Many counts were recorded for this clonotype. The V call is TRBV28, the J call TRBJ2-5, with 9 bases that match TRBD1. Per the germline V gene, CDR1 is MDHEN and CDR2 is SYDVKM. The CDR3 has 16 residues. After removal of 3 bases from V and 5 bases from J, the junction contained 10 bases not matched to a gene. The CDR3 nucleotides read TGTGCCAGCAGTTTCCATACGGGACAGGGAGAGGAGACCCAGTACTTC. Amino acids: CASSFHTGQGEETQYF.

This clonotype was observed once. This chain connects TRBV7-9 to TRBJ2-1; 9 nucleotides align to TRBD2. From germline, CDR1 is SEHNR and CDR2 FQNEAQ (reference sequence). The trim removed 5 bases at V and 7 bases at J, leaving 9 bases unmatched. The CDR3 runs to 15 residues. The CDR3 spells CASSLAGGDGNEQFF. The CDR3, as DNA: TGTGCCAGCAGCCTGGCGGGAGGGGACGGGAATGAGCAGTTCTTC.

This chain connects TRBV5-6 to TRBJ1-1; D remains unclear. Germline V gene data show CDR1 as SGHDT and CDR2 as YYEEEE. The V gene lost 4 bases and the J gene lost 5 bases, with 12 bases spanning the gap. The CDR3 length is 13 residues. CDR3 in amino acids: CASSQTWWTEAFF. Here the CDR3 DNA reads TGTGCCAGCAGCCAAACCTGGTGGACTGAAGCTTTCTTT.

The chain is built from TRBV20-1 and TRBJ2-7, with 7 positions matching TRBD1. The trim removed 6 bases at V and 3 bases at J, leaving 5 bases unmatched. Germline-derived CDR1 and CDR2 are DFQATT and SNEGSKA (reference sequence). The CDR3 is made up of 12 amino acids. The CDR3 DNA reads TGCAGTGCCCAGGGACAGCACTACGAGCAGTACTTC. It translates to CSAQGQHYEQYF.

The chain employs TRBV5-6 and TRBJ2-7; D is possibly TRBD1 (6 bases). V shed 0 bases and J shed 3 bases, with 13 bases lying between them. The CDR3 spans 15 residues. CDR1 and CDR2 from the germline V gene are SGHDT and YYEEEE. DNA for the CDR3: TGTGCCAGCAGCTTGGGGGTACAGGGAAACTACGAGCAGTACTTC. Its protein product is CASSLGVQGNYEQYF.

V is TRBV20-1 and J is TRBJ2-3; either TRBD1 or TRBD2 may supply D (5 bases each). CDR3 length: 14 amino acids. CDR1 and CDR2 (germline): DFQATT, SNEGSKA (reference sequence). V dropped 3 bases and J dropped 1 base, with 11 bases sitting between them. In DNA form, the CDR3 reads TGCAGTGCTAGCACTAGGGACGGCACAGATACGCAGTATTTT. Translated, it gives CSASTRDGTDTQYF.

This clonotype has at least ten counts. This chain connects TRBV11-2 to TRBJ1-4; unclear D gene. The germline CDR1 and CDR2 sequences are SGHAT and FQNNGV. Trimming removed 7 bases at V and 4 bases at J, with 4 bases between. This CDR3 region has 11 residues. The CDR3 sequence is CASTNNEKLFF. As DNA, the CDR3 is TGTGCCAGCACGAATAATGAAAAACTGTTTTTT.

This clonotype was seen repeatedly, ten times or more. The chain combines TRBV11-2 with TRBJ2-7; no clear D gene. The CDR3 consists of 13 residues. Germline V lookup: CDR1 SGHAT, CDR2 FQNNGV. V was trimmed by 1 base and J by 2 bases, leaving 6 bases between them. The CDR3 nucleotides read TGTGCCAGCAGCTTAGGACTGCCCTACGAGCAGTACTTC. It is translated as CASSLGLPYEQYF.

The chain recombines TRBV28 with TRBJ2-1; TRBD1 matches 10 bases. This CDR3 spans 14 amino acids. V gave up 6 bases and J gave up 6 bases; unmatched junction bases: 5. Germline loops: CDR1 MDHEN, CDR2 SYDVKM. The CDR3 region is CASSARTGGNEQFF. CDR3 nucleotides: TGTGCCAGCAGCGCTAGGACAGGGGGCAATGAGCAGTTCTTC.

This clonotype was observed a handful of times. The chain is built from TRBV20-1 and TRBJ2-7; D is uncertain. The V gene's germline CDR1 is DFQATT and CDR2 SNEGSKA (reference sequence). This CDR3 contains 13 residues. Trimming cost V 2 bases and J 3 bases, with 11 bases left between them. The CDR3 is CSARISSDYEQYF. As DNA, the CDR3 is TGCAGTGCTAGAATTTCTTCGGACTACGAGCAGTACTTC.

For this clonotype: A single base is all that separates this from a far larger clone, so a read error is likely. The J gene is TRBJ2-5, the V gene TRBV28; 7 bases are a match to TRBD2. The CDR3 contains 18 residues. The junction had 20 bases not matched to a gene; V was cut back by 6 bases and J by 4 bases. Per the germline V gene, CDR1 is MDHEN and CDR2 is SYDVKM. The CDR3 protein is CASSQGWTGGSAGETQYF. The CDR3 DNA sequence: TGTGCCAGCAGCCAAGGTTGGACTGGCGGGAGTGCAGGAGAGACCCAGTACTTC.

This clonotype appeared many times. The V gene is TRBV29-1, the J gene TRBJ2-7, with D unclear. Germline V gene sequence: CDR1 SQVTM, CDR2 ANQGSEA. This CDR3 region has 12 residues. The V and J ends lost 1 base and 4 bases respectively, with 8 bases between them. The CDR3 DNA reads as TGCAGCGTTGAAGGGCAGTCGTACGAGCAGTACTTC. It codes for CSVEGQSYEQYF.

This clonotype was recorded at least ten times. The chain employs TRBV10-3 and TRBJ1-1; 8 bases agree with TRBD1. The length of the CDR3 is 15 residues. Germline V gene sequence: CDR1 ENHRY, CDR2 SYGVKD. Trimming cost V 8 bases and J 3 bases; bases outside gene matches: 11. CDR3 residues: CAIRGTGRMDTEAFF. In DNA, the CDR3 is TGTGCCATCCGTGGGACAGGACGTATGGACACTGAAGCTTTCTTT.

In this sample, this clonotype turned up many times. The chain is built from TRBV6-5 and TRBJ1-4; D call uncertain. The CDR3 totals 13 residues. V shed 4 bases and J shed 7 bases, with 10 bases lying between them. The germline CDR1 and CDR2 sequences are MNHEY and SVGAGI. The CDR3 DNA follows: TGTGCCAGCAGTTGGCTAAATAGTGAAAAACTGTTTTTT. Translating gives CASSWLNSEKLFF.

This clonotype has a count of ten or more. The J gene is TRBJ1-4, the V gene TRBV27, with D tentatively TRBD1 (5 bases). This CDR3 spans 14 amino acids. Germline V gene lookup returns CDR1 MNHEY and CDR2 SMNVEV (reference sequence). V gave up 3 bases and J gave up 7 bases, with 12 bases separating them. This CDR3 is CASSFGGAAEKLFF. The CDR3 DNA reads TGTGCCAGCAGTTTCGGAGGGGCGGCTGAAAAACTGTTTTTT.